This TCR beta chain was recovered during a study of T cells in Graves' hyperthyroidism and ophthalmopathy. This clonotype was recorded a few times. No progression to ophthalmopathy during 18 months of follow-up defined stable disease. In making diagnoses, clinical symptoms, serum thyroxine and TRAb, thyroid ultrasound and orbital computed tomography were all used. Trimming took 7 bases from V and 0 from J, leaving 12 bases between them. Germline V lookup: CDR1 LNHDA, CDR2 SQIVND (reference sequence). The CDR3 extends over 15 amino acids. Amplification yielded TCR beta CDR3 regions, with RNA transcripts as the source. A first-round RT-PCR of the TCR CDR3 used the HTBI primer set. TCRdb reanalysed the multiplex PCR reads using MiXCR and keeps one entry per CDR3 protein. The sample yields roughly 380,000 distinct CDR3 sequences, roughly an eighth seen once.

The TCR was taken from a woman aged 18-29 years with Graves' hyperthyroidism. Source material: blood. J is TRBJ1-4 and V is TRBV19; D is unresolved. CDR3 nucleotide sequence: TGTGCCAGTACGAACAGACCTGCAACTAATGAAAAACTGTTTTTT. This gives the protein CASTNRPATNEKLFF.